The sequence of this TCR beta chain was determined in a study of T cell repertoires in urothelial bladder cancer. Study-level findings and limits: A single clone reached around 2% in benign versus up to roughly 17% in carcinoma.

TCRdb's table, derived via immunoSEQ multiplex PCR, lists solely in-frame clones and lacks some. The sample records about 13,000 clones, less than 75% being singletons. On this clone: Its specificity is unknown.

Trimming shortened V by 2 bases and J by 5 bases, and 9 bases separated the two germline ends. The CDR3 covers 12 residues. Per the germline V gene, CDR1 is GTSNPN and CDR2 is SVGIG (reference sequence). V gene TRBV30 combines with J gene TRBJ1-2; a possible D gene is TRBD1 (5 bases). Sample: tumor-infiltrating cells from bladder cancer. The sequence was obtained from a human donor with urothelial carcinoma. CDR3 nucleotide sequence: TGTGCCTGGAGTCGGGACGGTTATGGCTACACCTTC. It yields the protein CAWSRDGYGYTF.